This T cell receptor beta chain was found in a study of spatial heterogeneity in lung cancer. All TCR cDNA molecules were individually tagged with a unique molecular identifier. TCRdb recomputed calls from the 5' RACE reads with MiXCR, one row per CDR3 protein. Of just over 75,000 distinct CDR3 sequences in the sample, 8% were seen once. The CDR3 covers 12 residues. Trimming removed 2 bases from V and 6 bases from J, with 7 bases in between. Ten or more counts support this clonotype. The time point here: sample taken at primary tumor resection. The donor population consisted of some 70 patients with untreated, early-stage non-small cell lung cancer. From tumor, nontumor lung or frozen PBMC, whole RNA was taken unsorted for sequencing.

The sequence was collected from a male donor with early-stage non-small cell lung cancer. The chain is built from TRBV12-3 or TRBV12-4 and TRBJ1-1; unclear D gene. The sequencing used PBMCs, collected at surgery. The CDR3 bases are TGTGCCAGCAGTTTACGGACTTCTGAAGCTTTCTTT. Translating gives CASSLRTSEAFF.